A single sample gave rise to the 7 T cell receptor beta chains below, sequenced in a study of T cell changes during pregnancy in multiple sclerosis. The protocol was immunoSEQ multiplex PCR, while the TCRdb copy is restricted to in-frame clones and leaves out a portion. The data show roughly 100,000 clones, roughly 89% seen once. This material consisted of peripheral blood, taken before pregnancy. Source of these receptors: a female donor with multiple sclerosis, enrolled in a pregnancy study.

The chain employs TRBV7-2 and TRBJ1-1; the D is unclear. There are 13 residues in the CDR3. Germline loops: CDR1 SGHTA, CDR2 FQGNSA. The germline V and J ends were trimmed by 1 base and 3 bases, with 6 bases remaining between them. CDR3 sequence: CASSLVGDTEAFF. In nucleotides, the CDR3 is TGTGCCAGCAGCTTAGTCGGAGACACTGAAGCTTTCTTT.

The chain employs TRBV7-8 and TRBJ1-2; maybe TRBD1 (6 bases). V gave up 5 bases and J gave up 4 bases, with 14 bases separating them. The CDR3 totals 14 residues. Germline CDR1 is SGHVS and CDR2 is FQNEAQ. CDR3 sequence (DNA): TGTGCCAGCAGCCCAGGGGTTGCCCTCTATGGCTACACCTTC. Amino acids: CASSPGVALYGYTF. The complete variable domain, with remaining parts taken from reference TRBV7-8 and TRBJ1-2, reads GAGVSQSPRYKVAKRGQDVALRCDPISGHVSLFWYQQALGQGPEFLTYFQNEAQLDKSGLPSDRFFAERPEGSVSTLKIQRTQQEDSAVYLCASSPGVALYGYTFGSGTRLTVV.

The chain recombines TRBV5-4 with TRBJ2-5, with a tentative D call TRBD2 (5 bases). Germline V gene lookup returns CDR1 SGHNT and CDR2 YYREEE (reference sequence). V was clipped by 0 bases and J by 5 bases, with 14 bases between them. This CDR3 spans 15 amino acids. The DNA of the CDR3 is TGTGCCAGCAGCTTGGAGCCTAGCCTTCAGGAGACCCAGTACTTC. Translation: CASSLEPSLQETQYF. The complete variable domain, with remaining parts taken from reference TRBV5-4 and TRBJ2-5, reads ETGVTQSPTHLIKTRGQQVTLRCSSQSGHNTVSWYQQALGQGPQFIFQYYREEENGRGNFPPRFSGLQFPNYSSELNVNALELDDSALYLCASSLEPSLQETQYFGPGTRLLVL.

The rearrangement links TRBV15 to TRBJ2-2; 7 bases are a match to TRBD2. Germline trimming cut 8 bases from V and 4 bases from J; bases unmatched to any gene: 16. The CDR3 runs to 17 residues. Germline CDR1 is LNHNV and CDR2 is YYDKDF (reference sequence). The CDR3 DNA follows: TGTGCCACCGGCCCAGGGTTAGCGGGTATTTCCACCGGGGAGCTGTTTTTT. Its protein is CATGPGLAGISTGELFF.

The CDR3 spells CASSVRGATTDTQYF. The CDR3, as DNA: TGTGCCAGCAGCGTTCGGGGGGCCACCACAGATACGCAGTATTTT. The gene calls are TRBV2 and TRBJ2-3, with D possibly TRBD2 on 7 matching bases. V lost 6 bases and J lost 2, with 15 bases in between. Germline V gene sequence: CDR1 SNHLY, CDR2 FYNNEI. The CDR3 length is 15 residues.

The table lists this clone with a count of one. The gene calls are TRBV7-8 and TRBJ2-2; 8 bases map to TRBD1. The germline gives CDR1 SGHVS, CDR2 FQNEAQ. The J segment lost 5 bases and the V segment lost 5 bases, leaving 16 bases of the junction unmatched. The CDR3 has 18 amino acids. The DNA for the CDR3 is TGTGCCAGCAGCCCCAGGACAGGGATGGAGAAATGGACCGGGGAGCTGTTTTTT. Its protein is CASSPRTGMEKWTGELFF.

The rearrangement uses TRBV28 and TRBJ2-7; 9 positions match TRBD1. After removal of 7 bases from V and 2 bases from J, the junction contained 6 bases not matched to a gene. Germline V gene data show CDR1 as MDHEN and CDR2 as SYDVKM. The CDR3 runs 14 residues. The CDR3, as DNA: TGTGCCAGCACCCACAGGGGGCCCCCCTACGAGCAGTACTTC. Translated, it gives CASTHRGPPYEQYF.